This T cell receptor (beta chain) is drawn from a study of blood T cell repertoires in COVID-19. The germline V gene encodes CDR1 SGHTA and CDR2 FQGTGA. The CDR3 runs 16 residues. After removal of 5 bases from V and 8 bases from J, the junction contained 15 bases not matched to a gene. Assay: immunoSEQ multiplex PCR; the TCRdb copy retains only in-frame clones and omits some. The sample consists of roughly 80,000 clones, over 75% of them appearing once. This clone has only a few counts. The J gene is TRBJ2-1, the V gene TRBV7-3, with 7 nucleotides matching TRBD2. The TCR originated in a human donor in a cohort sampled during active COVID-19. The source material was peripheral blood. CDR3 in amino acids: CASSPGGAGSIDEQFF. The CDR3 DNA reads TGTGCCAGCAGCCCAGGTGGAGCGGGATCTATCGATGAGCAGTTCTTC.